The rows below give T cell receptor beta chains drawn from one sample of a study of T cells in localized non-small cell lung cancer. Assay: immunoSEQ multiplex PCR; the TCRdb copy retains only in-frame clones and omits some. The sample has tens of thousands of clones, around 83% seen once; the top ten hold about 4%. Sequenced here: peripheral blood, sampled before any cancer treatment. All receptors derive from a woman aged 35 to 75 with stage I lung adenocarcinoma. The CDR3 runs from the conserved cysteine through the conserved F or W. The order of the fields is V gene, CDR3 length, clone size, CDR3 protein. Size values are once, few and many counts, or a class for expanded clones, and some rows have none.

v_gene: TRBV5-1
len: 15
abundance: .
CDR3aa: CASSLEGRMNTEAFF

v_gene: TRBV7-2
len: 14
abundance: .
CDR3aa: CASSLGLKGDTQYF

v_gene: TRBV13
len: 13
abundance: .
CDR3aa: CASSLEAAYGYTF

v_gene: TRBV5-1
len: 14
abundance: .
CDR3aa: CASSLRQGGTEAFF

v_gene: TRBV29-1
len: 13
abundance: .
CDR3aa: CSVEVQGRDTQYF

v_gene: TRBV2
len: 15
abundance: .
CDR3aa: CASLVGGTANTEAFF

v_gene: TRBV5-1
len: 15
abundance: once
CDR3aa: CASSWLTAPNTEAFF

v_gene: TRBV5-6
len: 14
abundance: .
CDR3aa: CASSRDRGHSPLHF

v_gene: TRBV7-8
len: 15
abundance: .
CDR3aa: CASSLPDKGRYEQYF

v_gene: TRBV10-3
len: 13
abundance: .
CDR3aa: CAIRQDPNYGYTF

v_gene: TRBV5-1
len: 14
abundance: .
CDR3aa: CASRGTGGNSPLHF

v_gene: TRBV5-4
len: 15
abundance: .
CDR3aa: CASSLESQGQETQYF

v_gene: TRBV2
len: 13
abundance: .
CDR3aa: CASSVSHGDTQYF

v_gene: TRBV13
len: 17
abundance: medium-sized
CDR3aa: CASSPLGSGLGTDTQYF

v_gene: TRBV6-5
len: 15
abundance: once
CDR3aa: CASSYGVLDSYGYTF

v_gene: TRBV9
len: 15
abundance: .
CDR3aa: CASSVEGAYQETQYF

v_gene: TRBV7-6
len: 13
abundance: .
CDR3aa: CASSLGGYYEQYF

v_gene: TRBV2
len: 13
abundance: .
CDR3aa: CASSASGNYGYTF

v_gene: TRBV6-5
len: 13
abundance: few
CDR3aa: CASGTSDTGELFF

v_gene: TRBV27
len: 13
abundance: .
CDR3aa: CASSPERGYEQYF

v_gene: TRBV7-6
len: 14
abundance: .
CDR3aa: CASSLGGLTDTQYF

v_gene: TRBV9
len: 14
abundance: few
CDR3aa: CASSGSGGLETQYF

v_gene: TRBV9
len: 12
abundance: few
CDR3aa: CASSEGGFEQFF

v_gene: TRBV6-1
len: 15
abundance: .
CDR3aa: CASSEASYRDYGYTF

v_gene: TRBV2
len: 16
abundance: few
CDR3aa: CASSEYGTGRDQPQHF

v_gene: TRBV11-2
len: 14
abundance: .
CDR3aa: CASSNPGGNTEAFF

v_gene: TRBV30
len: 16
abundance: .
CDR3aa: CAWSPGLAGGRDEQYF

v_gene: TRBV6-5
len: 15
abundance: .
CDR3aa: CASNAGTGLVHEQYF

v_gene: TRBV10-1
len: 16
abundance: .
CDR3aa: CASSESRTSGSNEQFF

v_gene: TRBV29-1
len: 14
abundance: .
CDR3aa: CSVATRAGGDTQYF

v_gene: TRBV5-6
len: 15
abundance: .
CDR3aa: CASSLAMWGESPLHF